Shown below are 10 T cell receptor beta chains from a single sample sequenced in a study of metastatic and nonmetastatic thyroid tumors. With MiXCR, TCRdb called clones anew from the PCR reads. This table has roughly 4,500 clones, about 15% appearing once. Every patient was untreated before thyroid surgery. The source material was adjacent normal tissue. The receptors come from a female donor with papillary thyroid cancer or a benign thyroid nodule (not recorded which). Some clones in this sample may be carry-over from other donors' samples.

This clone was counted between two and nine times. The chain recombines TRBV5-1 with TRBJ1-4; no definite D call. Trimming removed 0 bases at V and 7 bases at J, with 16 bases between. The CDR3 is made up of 16 amino acids. Germline CDR1 and CDR2: SGHRS and YFSETQ. This chain's CDR3 is CASSLDSVVRGEKLFF. DNA for the CDR3: TGCGCCAGCAGCTTGGACTCGGTCGTTCGGGGTGAAAAACTGTTTTTT.

This clone was counted a few times. The J gene is TRBJ2-7, the V gene TRBV10-3; D gene uncertain. Germline CDR1 is ENHRY and CDR2 is SYGVKD. The CDR3 runs to 14 residues. CDR3 amino acids: CSISEWYSDYEQYV. The DNA for the CDR3 is TGTTCCATCAGTGAGTGGTATTCAGACTACGAGCAGTACGTC.

This clone rates as medium-sized. The genes are TRBV5-1 and TRBJ2-7, with 10 bases identical to TRBD1. Germline V CDR1 and CDR2: SGHRS, YFSETQ. Trimming removed 6 bases from V and 2 bases from J; junction bases left unmatched: 5. This CDR3 is 14 amino acids long. CDR3 bases: TGCGCCAGCAACCGGGACAGGGGAGCCTACGAGCAGTACTTC. Its protein is CASNRDRGAYEQYF.

This chain connects TRBV14 to TRBJ2-1; 10 nucleotides agree with TRBD2. V lost 4 bases to trimming and J lost 9 bases; unmatched junction nucleotides: 6. The CDR3 is made up of 14 amino acids. The V gene's germline CDR1 is SGHDN and CDR2 FVKESK. The CDR3: CASSPGLAEIEQFF. The CDR3 region has the DNA TGTGCCAGCAGCCCAGGACTAGCGGAAATTGAGCAGTTCTTC.

The CDR3 sequence is CSARDPLIGAGNTIYF. CDR3 bases: TGCAGTGCTAGAGATCCTCTCATTGGGGCTGGAAACACCATATATTTT. The chain uses TRBV20-1 and TRBJ1-3; D uncertain. Germline assignment: CDR1 DFQATT and CDR2 SNEGSKA (reference sequence). This CDR3 is built from 16 residues. Trimming took 0 bases from V and 2 from J, leaving 14 bases between them.

A few counts support this clone. Here the CDR3 reads CASSLAGSGVPNEQFF. CDR3 DNA: TGTGCCAGCAGTTTAGCTGGGTCGGGAGTACCCAATGAGCAGTTCTTC. This chain links TRBV27 with TRBJ2-1, with D possibly TRBD2 on 6 matching bases. Germline-derived CDR1 and CDR2 are MNHEY and SMNVEV (reference sequence). The germline V and J ends were trimmed by 2 bases and 6 bases, with 17 bases remaining between them. The CDR3 is 16 residues long.

This clone is classed as medium-sized. The chain recombines TRBV6-1 with TRBJ1-3, with 8 bases fitting TRBD1. The germline CDR1 and CDR2 sequences are MNHNS and SASEGT. Trimming took 6 bases from V and 1 from J; bases not matched to a gene: 5. This CDR3 has 15 residues. The CDR3, as DNA: TGTGCCAGCAGACCAGGGGGCCCGTCTGGAAACACCATATATTTT. Its translation: CASRPGGPSGNTIYF.

This clone was found a few times. Compared with germline, one end of the junction differs, possibly owing to a read error. V and J are TRBV6-5 and TRBJ2-7; tentative D call: TRBD2 (7 bases). This CDR3 has 14 residues. The germline V gene encodes CDR1 MNHEY and CDR2 SVGAGI. The CDR3 DNA sequence: TGCACCAGAAGTCCGGGGGGCAAAGACTACGAGCAGTACTTC. This encodes CTRSPGGKDYEQYF.

The table lists this clone with many counts. This could be a read error, since a much larger clone is one nucleotide away. Within the sample, other DNA sequences also encode this same CDR3. The chain is built from TRBV18 and TRBJ2-1; D might be TRBD1 or TRBD2, each matching 5 bases. The length of the CDR3 is 12 residues. Trimming removed 6 bases at V and 15 bases at J, with 18 bases between. Germline values: CDR1 KGHSH, CDR2 LQKENI. CDR3 nucleotide sequence: TGTGCCAGCTCGCCGAGTCGGGAAGGGGCGTTCTTC. Translation gives CASSPSREGAFF. The full variable domain, in which reference TRBV18 and TRBJ2-1 provide the parts outside the CDR3, is NAGVMQNPRHLVRRRGQEARLRCSPMKGHSHVYWYRQLPEEGLKFMVYLQKENIIDESGMPKERFSAEFPKEGPSILRIQQVVRGDSAAYFCASSPSREGAFFGPGTRLTVL.

This clone rates as large. The chain has TRBV28 and TRBJ2-1; D gene unclear. The CDR3 covers 15 residues. V dropped 3 bases and J dropped 0 bases, with 9 bases sitting between them. Germline V gene sequence: CDR1 MDHEN, CDR2 SYDVKM. This CDR3 reads CASSFFPLSYNEQFF. CDR3 bases: TGTGCCAGCAGTTTTTTCCCCCTCTCCTACAATGAGCAGTTCTTC.